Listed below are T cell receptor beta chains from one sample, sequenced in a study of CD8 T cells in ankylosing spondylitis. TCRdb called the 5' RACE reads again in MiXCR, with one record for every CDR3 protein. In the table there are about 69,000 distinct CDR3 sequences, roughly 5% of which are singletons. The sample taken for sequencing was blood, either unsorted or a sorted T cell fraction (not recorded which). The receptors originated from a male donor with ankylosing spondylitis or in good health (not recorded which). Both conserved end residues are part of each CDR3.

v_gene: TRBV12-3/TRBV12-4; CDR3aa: CASTLGNTAGYF
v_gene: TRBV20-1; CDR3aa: CSARPPGISGNTIYF
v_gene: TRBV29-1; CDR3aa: CSVLASVSEKLFF
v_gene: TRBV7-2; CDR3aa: CASSLSLPGNTIYF
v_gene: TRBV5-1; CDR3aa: CASSLDVGGTQYF
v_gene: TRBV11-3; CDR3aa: CASSSTQDRDYNEQFF
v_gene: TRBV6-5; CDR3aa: CASSYIPRGAGEQYF
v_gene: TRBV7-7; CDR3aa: CASRISNSYEQYF
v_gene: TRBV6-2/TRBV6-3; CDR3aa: CASSYSEGPLHF
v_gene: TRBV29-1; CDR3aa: CSVEDTDTQYF
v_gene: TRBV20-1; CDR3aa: CNAPRSGGQNTDTQYF
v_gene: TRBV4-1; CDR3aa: CASSQENSLQYF
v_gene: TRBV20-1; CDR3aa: CSATDGHQPQHF
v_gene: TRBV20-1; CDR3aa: CSAGTSGYPEQFF
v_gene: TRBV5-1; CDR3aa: CASSEGITGNTIYF
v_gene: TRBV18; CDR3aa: CASSTGQGESFF
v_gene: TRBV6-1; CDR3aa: CASSQPVANTGELFF
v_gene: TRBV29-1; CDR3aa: CSELQGRHEQFF
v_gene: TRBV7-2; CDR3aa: CASSELTGIYTF
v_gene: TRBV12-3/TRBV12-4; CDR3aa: CASSTSYRGSYEQYF
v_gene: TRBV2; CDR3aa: CASSEEGGFGYTF
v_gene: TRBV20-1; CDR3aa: CSARGGINEQYF
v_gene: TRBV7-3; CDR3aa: CASSFVPPLAGGHNEQFF
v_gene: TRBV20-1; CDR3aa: CSAKGTSGEGAADQETQYF
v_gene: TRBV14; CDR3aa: CASSQGDPNIQYF